This T cell receptor (beta chain) was profiled in a study of glioma-infiltrating T cells. The iRepertoire nested amplicon-rescue multiplex PCR amplified TCR alpha and beta CDR3s from RNA. Tissue mRNA or PBMC total RNA, 100-400 ng, went into one-step reverse transcription and amplification. TCRdb re-analysed the multiplex PCR reads in MiXCR, keeping a single row per CDR3 protein. The sample lists approximately 130,000 distinct CDR3 sequences; about 22% were seen once. Findings and limits, study-wide: Gliomas, especially low-grade, showed above-expected tissue-blood divergence; non-neoplastic patients showed below.

With respect to this clonotype: Its antigen is currently unknown.

Deletions cut 4 bases from V and 0 bases from J, with 11 bases between. The length of the CDR3 is 15 residues. CDR1 and CDR2 (germline): LNHDA, SQIVND (reference sequence). The clonotype originates from a human donor with low-grade glioma or glioblastoma, undergoing nonglioma brain surgery, or in good health (not recorded which). The chain links TRBV19 to TRBJ2-3; D assignment may be TRBD1 or TRBD2 (5 bases each). The specimen sequenced was glioma tissue, nonneoplastic brain tissue, or PBMCs (not recorded which). In DNA form, the CDR3 reads TGTGCCAGTAGTAGGGACGGCGCTAGCACAGATACGCAGTATTTT. Amino acids: CASSRDGASTDTQYF.